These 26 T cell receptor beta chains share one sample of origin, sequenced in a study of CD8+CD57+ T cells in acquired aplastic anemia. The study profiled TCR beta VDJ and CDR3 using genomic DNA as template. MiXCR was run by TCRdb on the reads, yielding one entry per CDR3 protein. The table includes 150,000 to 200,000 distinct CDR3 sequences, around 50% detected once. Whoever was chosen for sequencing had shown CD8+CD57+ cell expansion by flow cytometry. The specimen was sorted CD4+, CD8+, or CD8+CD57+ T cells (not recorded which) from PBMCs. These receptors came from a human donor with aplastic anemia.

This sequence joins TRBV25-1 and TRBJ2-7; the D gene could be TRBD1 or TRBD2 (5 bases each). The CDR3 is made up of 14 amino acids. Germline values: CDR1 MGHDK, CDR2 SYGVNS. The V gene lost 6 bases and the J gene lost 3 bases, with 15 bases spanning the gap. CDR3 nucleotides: TGTGCCAGCAGGGGACGTGTAGAAAACTACGAGCAGTACTTC. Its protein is CASRGRVENYEQYF.

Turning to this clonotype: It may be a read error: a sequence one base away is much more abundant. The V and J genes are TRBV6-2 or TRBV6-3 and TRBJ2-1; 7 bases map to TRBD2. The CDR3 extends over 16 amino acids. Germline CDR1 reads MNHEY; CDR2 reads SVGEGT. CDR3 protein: CASSSPTLAAYYEQFF. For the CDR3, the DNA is TGTGCCAGCAGTTCGCCTACCCTAGCGGCCTACTATGAGCAGTTCTTC.

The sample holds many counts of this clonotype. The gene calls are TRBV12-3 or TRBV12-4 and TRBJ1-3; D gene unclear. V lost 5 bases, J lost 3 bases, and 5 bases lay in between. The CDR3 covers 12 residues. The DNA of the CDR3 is TGTGCCAGCAGTCCACATGGAAACACCATATATTTT. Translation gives CASSPHGNTIYF.

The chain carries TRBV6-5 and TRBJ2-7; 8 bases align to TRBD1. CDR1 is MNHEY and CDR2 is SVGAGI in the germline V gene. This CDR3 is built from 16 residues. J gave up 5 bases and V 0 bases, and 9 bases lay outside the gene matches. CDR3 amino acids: CASSYSRWGRGHEQYF. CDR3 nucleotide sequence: TGTGCCAGCAGTTACTCGAGGTGGGGCAGGGGGCACGAGCAGTACTTC.

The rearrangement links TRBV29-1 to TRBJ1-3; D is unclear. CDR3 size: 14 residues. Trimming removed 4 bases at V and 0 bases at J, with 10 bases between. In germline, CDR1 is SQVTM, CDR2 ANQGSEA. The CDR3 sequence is CSVAGIDSGNTIYF. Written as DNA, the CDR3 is TGCAGCGTTGCTGGGATTGACTCTGGAAACACCATATATTTT.

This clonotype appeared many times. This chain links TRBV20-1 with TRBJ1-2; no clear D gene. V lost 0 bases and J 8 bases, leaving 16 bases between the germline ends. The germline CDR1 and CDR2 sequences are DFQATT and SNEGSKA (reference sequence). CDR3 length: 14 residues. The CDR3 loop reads CSARDLAALGGYTF. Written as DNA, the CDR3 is TGCAGTGCTAGAGATCTGGCAGCCTTGGGGGGCTACACCTTC.

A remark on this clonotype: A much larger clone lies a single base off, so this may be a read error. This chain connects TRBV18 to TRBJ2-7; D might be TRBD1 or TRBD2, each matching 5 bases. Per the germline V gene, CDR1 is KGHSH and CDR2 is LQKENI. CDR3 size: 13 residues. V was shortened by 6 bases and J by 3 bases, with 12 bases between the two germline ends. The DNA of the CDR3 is TGTGCCAGCTCTCGGGGCACCCTCTACGAGCAGTACTTC. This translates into CASSRGTLYEQYF.

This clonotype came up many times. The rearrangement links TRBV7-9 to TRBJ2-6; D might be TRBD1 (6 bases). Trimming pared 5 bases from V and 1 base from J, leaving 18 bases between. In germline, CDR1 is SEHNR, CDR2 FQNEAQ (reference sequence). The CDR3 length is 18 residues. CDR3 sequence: CASSRSDSRNSGANVLTF. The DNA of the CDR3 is TGTGCCAGCAGCCGATCGGACAGTCGGAATTCTGGGGCCAACGTCCTGACTTTC.

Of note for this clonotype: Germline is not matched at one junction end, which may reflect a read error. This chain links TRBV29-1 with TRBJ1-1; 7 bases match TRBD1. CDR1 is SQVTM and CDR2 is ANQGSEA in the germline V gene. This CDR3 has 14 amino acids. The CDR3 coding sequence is TGCAGCGCCCCTTCCGGGACAGCGAACACTGAAACTTTCTTT. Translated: CSAPSGTANTETFF.

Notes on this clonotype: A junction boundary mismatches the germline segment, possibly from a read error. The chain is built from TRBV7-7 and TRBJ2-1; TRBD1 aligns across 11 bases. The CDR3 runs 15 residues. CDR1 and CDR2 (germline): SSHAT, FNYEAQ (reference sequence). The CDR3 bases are TGTGCTAGCAGCGCGGGGACAGGGGGCTACAATGAGCAGTTCTTC. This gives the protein CASSAGTGGYNEQFF.

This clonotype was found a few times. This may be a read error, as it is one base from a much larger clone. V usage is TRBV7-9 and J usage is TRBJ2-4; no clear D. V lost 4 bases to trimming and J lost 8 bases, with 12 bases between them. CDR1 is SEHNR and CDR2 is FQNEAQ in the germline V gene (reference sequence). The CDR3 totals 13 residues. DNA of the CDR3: TGTGCCAGCAGCTGGTCAAAAGTAGACATTCAGTACTTC. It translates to CASSWSKVDIQYF.

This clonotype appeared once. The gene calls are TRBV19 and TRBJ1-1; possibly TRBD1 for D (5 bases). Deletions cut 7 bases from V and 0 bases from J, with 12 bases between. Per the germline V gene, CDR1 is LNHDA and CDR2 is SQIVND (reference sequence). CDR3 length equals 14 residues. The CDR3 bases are TGTGCCAGTACGGGGGGGTTCGTGAACACTGAAGCTTTCTTT. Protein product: CASTGGFVNTEAFF.

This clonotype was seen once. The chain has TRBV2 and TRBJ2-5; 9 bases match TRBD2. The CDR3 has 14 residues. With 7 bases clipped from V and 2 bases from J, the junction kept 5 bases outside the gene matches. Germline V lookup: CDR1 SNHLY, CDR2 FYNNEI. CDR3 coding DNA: TGTGCCAGCAAAGTAGCGGGAGTGCAAGAGACCCAGTACTTC. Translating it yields CASKVAGVQETQYF.

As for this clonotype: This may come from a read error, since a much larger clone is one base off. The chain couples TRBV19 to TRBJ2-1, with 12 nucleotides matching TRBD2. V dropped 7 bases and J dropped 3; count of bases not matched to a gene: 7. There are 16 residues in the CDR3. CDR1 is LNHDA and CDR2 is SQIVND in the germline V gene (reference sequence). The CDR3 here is CASNVPLAGGYNEQFF. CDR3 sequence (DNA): TGTGCCAGTAACGTCCCACTAGCGGGGGGCTACAATGAGCAGTTCTTC.

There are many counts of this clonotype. Here the CDR3 DNA reads TGTGCCAGCGCACAGGGGTCTTGGAATGAGCAGTTCTTC. Translation: CASAQGSWNEQFF. The chain carries TRBV7-8 and TRBJ2-1; 7 bases line up with TRBD1. From germline, CDR1 is SGHVS and CDR2 FQNEAQ. The V gene end was trimmed by 8 bases and the J gene end by 7 bases; junction bases not matched to a gene: 8. There are 13 residues in the CDR3.

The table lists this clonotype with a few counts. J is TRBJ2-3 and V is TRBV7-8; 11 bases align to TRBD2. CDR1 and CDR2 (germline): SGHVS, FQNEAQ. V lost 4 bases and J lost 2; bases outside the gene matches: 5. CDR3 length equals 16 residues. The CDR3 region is CASSSLAGGTTDTQYF. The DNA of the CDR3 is TGTGCCAGCAGCTCGCTAGCGGGGGGTACCACAGATACGCAGTATTTT.

CDR3 bases: TGCAGCGTGATGACAGAGGGCTATTCACCCCTCCACTTT. It codes for CSVMTEGYSPLHF. This sequence joins TRBV29-1 and TRBJ1-6; a weak D match, TRBD1 (5 bases). The CDR3 runs 13 residues. The germline V gene has CDR1 SQVTM and CDR2 ANQGSEA. V dropped 6 bases and J dropped 8 bases, with 14 bases sitting between them.

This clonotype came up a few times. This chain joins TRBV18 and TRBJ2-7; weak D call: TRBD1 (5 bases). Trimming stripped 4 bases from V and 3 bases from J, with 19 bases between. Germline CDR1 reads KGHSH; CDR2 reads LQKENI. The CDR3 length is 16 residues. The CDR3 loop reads CASSLYSLNQGYEQYF. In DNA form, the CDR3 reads TGTGCCAGCTCACTATATTCCCTAAATCAGGGCTACGAGCAGTACTTC.

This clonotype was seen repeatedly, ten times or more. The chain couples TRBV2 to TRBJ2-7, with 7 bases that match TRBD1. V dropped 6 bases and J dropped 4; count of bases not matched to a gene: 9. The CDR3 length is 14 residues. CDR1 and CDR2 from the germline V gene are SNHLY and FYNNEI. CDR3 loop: CASRTGMFGYEQYF. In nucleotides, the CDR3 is TGTGCCAGCAGGACAGGGATGTTTGGGTACGAGCAGTACTTC.

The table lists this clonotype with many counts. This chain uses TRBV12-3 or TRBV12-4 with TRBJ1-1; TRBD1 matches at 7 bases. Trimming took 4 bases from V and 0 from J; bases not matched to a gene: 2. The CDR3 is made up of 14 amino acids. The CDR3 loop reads CASSSDRLNTEAFF. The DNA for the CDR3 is TGTGCCAGCAGTTCGGACAGGTTGAACACTGAAGCTTTCTTT.

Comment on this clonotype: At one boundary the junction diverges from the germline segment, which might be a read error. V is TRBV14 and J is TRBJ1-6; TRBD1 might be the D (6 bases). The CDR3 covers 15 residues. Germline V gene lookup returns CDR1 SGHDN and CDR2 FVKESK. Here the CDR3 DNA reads TGTGCCAGCAGCCAAGAGGGACACGGACTGTCACCTCTCCACTTT. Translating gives CASSQEGHGLSPLHF.

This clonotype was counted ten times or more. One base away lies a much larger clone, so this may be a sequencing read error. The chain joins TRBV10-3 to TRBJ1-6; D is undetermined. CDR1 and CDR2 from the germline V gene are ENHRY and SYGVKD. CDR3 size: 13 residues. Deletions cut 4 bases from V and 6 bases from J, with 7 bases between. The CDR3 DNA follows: TGTGCCATCAGTGCACGGCCTAATTCACCCCTCCACTTT. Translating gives CAISARPNSPLHF.

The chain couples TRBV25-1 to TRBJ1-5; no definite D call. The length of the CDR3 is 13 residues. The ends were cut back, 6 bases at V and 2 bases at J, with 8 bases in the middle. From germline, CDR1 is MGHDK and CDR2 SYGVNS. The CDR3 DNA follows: TGTGCCAGCAGCTCTTATGGCAATCAGCCCCAGCATTTT. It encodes CASSSYGNQPQHF.

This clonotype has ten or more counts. In DNA, the CDR3 is TGTGCCACCAGTGATACCCAGGGACTCCAAGAGACCCAGTACTTC. This translates into CATSDTQGLQETQYF. The chain recombines TRBV24-1 with TRBJ2-5, with TRBD2 as a possible D gene (6 bases). CDR1 is KGHDR, CDR2 SFDVKD, per germline. Trimming removed 3 bases from V and 1 base from J, with 11 bases in between. CDR3 length: 15 residues.

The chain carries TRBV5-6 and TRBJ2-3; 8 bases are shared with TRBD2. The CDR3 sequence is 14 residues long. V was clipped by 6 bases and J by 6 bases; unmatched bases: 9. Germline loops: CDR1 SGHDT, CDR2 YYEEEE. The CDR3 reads CASKVGGASDTQYF. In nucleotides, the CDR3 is TGTGCCAGCAAGGTCGGGGGGGCGAGCGATACGCAGTATTTT. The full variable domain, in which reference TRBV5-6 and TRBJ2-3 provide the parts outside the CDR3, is DAGVTQSPTHLIKTRGQQVTLRCSPKSGHDTVSWYQQALGQGPQFIFQYYEEEERQRGNFPDRFSGHQFPNYSSELNVNALLLGDSALYLCASKVGGASDTQYFGPGTRLTVL.

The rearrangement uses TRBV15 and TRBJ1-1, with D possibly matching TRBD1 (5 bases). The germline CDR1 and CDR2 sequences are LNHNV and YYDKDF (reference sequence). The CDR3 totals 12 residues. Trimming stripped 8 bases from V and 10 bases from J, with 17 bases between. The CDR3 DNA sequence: TGTGCCACCGGGGGAGATGTGGCGTCAGCTTTCTTT. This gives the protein CATGGDVASAFF. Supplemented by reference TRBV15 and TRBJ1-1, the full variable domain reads DAMVIQNPRYQVTQFGKPVTLSCSQTLNHNVMYWYQQKSSQAPKLLFHYYDKDFNNEADTPDNFQSRRPNTSFCFLDIRSPGLGDTAMYLCATGGDVASAFFGQGTRLTVV.